This section outlines one T cell receptor (beta chain) sequence together with its context. The target of this receptor is not known. No per-base quality is available; no much larger clone lies one base away. The data stem from a study of blood T cell repertoires in COVID-19 (TCRdb year 2020). In terms of the full investigation: Collaborator samples came from the United States, Italy and Spain and covered acute and convalescent phases of COVID-19. The material from the prospective study consisted of cDNA or gDNA derived from T cells, B-cell-depleted T cells, or PBMCs. Deeply sampled blood TCRbeta repertoires from subjects exposed to, actively infected with, or recovered from COVID-19 were included in the dataset. A freely available public database, intended as a resource for researchers studying the immune response to SARS-CoV-2, is where the repertoires were released. Samples were obtained from the ongoing ImmuneRACE study (first 160 participants) and from 1,200 or so subjects provided by 6 global collaborators. A de-identified subject ID, COVID-19 status, age in years and sex were almost always included in the sample metadata. Where HLA class I and class II types were available, the types were taken from metadata supplied by the sample provider, not from assay-based typing.

The CDR3 spans 17 residues, from the cysteine through the phenylalanine. CDR3 DNA is the only sequence kept; it has 51 bases, read in frame from the first base. The germline V gene supplies CDR1 MGHRA and CDR2 YSYEKL. V and J are trimmed by 0 bases and 1 base, and the gene matches miss 6 bases of the junction. TCRbeta CDR3 regions were amplified from genomic DNA using the immunoSEQ Assay, a bias-controlled multiplex PCR. In the source study's methods: The number of nucleated cells in each sample was estimated by amplification of reference gene primers within the assay. Sequence reads were collapsed and filtered to measure the absolute abundance of every unique TCRbeta CDR3 rearrangement. For each sample, productive Simpson clonality was calculated by taking the square root of Simpson's diversity index across productive rearrangements. This immuneACCESS table, as held by TCRdb, lists in-frame sequences with V and J called but not all clones. Of the missing ones, under half trace to an unresolved V gene in checked studies; the others have no known cause. The DNA was the basis for D and trimming; V, J and clone size are from that table. This sample is represented by 180,000 or so clones; approximately 85% of them were singletons. The ten largest clones take up 9.8% of the sample.

The collaborating institutions used their own protocols to collect whole blood in K2EDTA tubes. For TCRbeta analysis, collaborator samples were shipped as frozen whole blood, as isolated PBMCs, or as DNA extracted from either sample type. What the study reported, not specific to this receptor: The quantity of clinical and demographic metadata differed by source and by participant and was supplied without curation.

The sample was peripheral blood. The sequence derives from a woman over 75 with acute or convalescent COVID-19. The sequence is built from TRBV4-1 and TRBJ2-7, with 10 bases matching TRBD1. The CDR3 protein sequence reads: CASSQDSWDRGSYEQYF. The DNA sequence is given as TGCGCCAGCAGCCAAGATTCTTGGGACAGGGGATCCTACGAGCAGTACTTC.